The clone carrying this T cell receptor (beta chain) was picked up a small number of times. The antigen remains unidentified. Using its own MiXCR run on the 5' RACE reads, TCRdb lists one record per CDR3 protein. The top ten hold about 8.8% of the sample, which has 400,000 to 500,000 distinct CDR3 sequences, around 20% seen once. Germline V CDR1 and CDR2: LGHDT, YNNKEL (reference sequence). This CDR3 is 14 amino acids long. The V end was cut by 2 bases, the J end by 0 bases, with 5 bases between. This entry belongs to a study of T-cell memory formation after mild COVID-19. Notes on the study in general: Later expanders leaned CD4+, whereas day 15 to 85 contracting clones were balanced CD4/CD8.

The sequenced sample was PBMCs or a T cell subset sorted from them (not recorded which). This chain joins TRBV3-1 and TRBJ1-3; D is uncertain. This TCR derives from an adult woman who had mild COVID-19 (a few samples of this study predate the infection). Cell type and time point are not known. CDR3: CASSQFYSGNTIYF. The DNA for the CDR3 is TGTGCCAGCAGCCAATTCTACTCTGGAAACACCATATATTTT.